A single sample is the source of the 28 T cell receptor beta chains below, sequenced in a study of human T cells and chemical hapten exposure. TCRdb ran MiXCR on the RACE reads and lists one entry per CDR3 protein. Of about 80,000 distinct CDR3 sequences in the sample, around 15% were seen once. The time point here: pre-sensitization, week 0. Treatment given: therapeutic diphenylcyclopropenone sensitization with weekly scalp DPC. The source material was whole blood, sampled in connection with sensitization to the hapten diphenylcyclopropenone (DPC). The receptors derive from a woman between 45 and 60 years old with alopecia areata. Some clones in this sample may be carry-over from other donors' samples.

V and J are TRBV29-1 and TRBJ2-7; 8 bases agree with TRBD2. The junction had 12 bases not matched to a gene; V was cut back by 4 bases and J by 1 base. CDR1 and CDR2 from the germline V gene are SQVTM and ANQGSEA. The CDR3 is 16 amino acids. The CDR3 DNA reads TGCAGCGTTGTTTTTGGTCTAGCGGGTACTTCCTACGAGCAGTACTTC. It yields the protein CSVVFGLAGTSYEQYF.

The chain combines TRBV7-6 with TRBJ2-2; unclear D gene. The germline V and J ends were trimmed by 5 bases and 2 bases, with 15 bases remaining between them. This CDR3 spans 16 amino acids. Looked up from germline, CDR1 is SGHVS and CDR2 is FNYEAQ. DNA of the CDR3: TGTGCCAGCAGCCAACAACGCGGACGTAACACCGGGGAGCTGTTTTTT. This sequence encodes CASSQQRGRNTGELFF.

Ten or more counts support this clonotype. The gene calls are TRBV27 and TRBJ1-2; D is undetermined. Germline CDR1 is MNHEY and CDR2 is SMNVEV (reference sequence). This CDR3 has 10 residues. The ends were cut back, 5 bases at V and 4 bases at J, with 2 bases in the middle. The CDR3: CASSPYGYTF. DNA for the CDR3: TGTGCCAGCAGTCCCTATGGCTACACCTTC.

On this clonotype itself: The junction and the germline gene differ at one end; a read error may be behind it. The CDR3 spells CASSVTGELLF. As DNA, the CDR3 is TGTGCCAGCAGCGTAACCGGGGAGCTGCTTTTT. The rearrangement uses TRBV3-1 and TRBJ2-2, with a possible D match to TRBD2 (5 bases). Germline V gives CDR1 LGHDT, CDR2 YNNKEL (reference sequence). The CDR3 length is 11 residues.

This clonotype turned up a few times. The V and J genes are TRBV6-5 and TRBJ2-1; the match to TRBD2 covers 12 bases. Unmatched junction bases numbered 5, after V lost 6 bases and J lost 2 bases. Germline-derived CDR1 and CDR2 are MNHEY and SVGAGI. The CDR3 spans 16 residues. As DNA, the CDR3 is TGTGCCAGCAGACGACTAGCGGGAGACACCTACAATGAGCAGTTCTTC. Translating gives CASRRLAGDTYNEQFF.

The chain links TRBV3-1 to TRBJ2-5, with unresolved D. The CDR3 runs to 13 residues. V was cut by 4 bases and J by 4 bases, with 10 bases left in between. The V gene's germline CDR1 is LGHDT and CDR2 YNNKEL (reference sequence). The CDR3, as DNA: TGTGCCAGCAGCCCCGAGGATACAGAGACCCAGTACTTC. Its translation is CASSPEDTETQYF.

This clonotype occurred many times. V usage is TRBV27 and J usage is TRBJ1-1, with D possibly matching TRBD1 (6 bases). Trimming removed 8 bases at V and 1 base at J, with 11 bases between. Germline CDR1 MNHEY, CDR2 SMNVEV (reference sequence). The CDR3 has 13 amino acids. The CDR3 region is CASYREQNTEAFF. The CDR3 DNA reads TGTGCCAGCTACAGGGAACAGAACACTGAAGCTTTCTTT.

This clonotype occurred a few times. The V and J genes are TRBV7-6 and TRBJ2-4; D assignment may be TRBD1 or TRBD2 (5 bases each). Germline V lookup: CDR1 SGHVS, CDR2 FNYEAQ. CDR3 length equals 16 residues. The V and J ends lost 1 base and 5 bases respectively, with 15 bases between them. CDR3 region: CASSLVPGQGENIQYF. The CDR3 nucleotides are TGTGCCAGCAGCTTAGTCCCGGGGCAAGGCGAAAACATTCAGTACTTC.

CDR3 protein: CASSRRQGYNSPLHF. CDR3 DNA sequence: TGTGCCAGCAGCCGCAGACAGGGCTATAATTCACCCCTCCACTTT. V and J are TRBV3-1 and TRBJ1-6; 7 bases align to TRBD1. The germline CDR1 and CDR2 sequences are LGHDT and YNNKEL (reference sequence). V trimming: 4 bases; J trimming: 3 bases; junction bases outside the gene matches: 3. CDR3 size: 15 residues.

This clonotype was seen many times. J is TRBJ2-5 and V is TRBV2, with 10 bases fitting TRBD2. Germline lookup yields CDR1 SNHLY and CDR2 FYNNEI. This CDR3 is built from 16 residues. The ends lost 6 bases at V and 1 base at J; junction bases unmatched: 8. The CDR3 nucleotides are TGTGCCAGCAGATTCCGGACTAGCGGCCTCCAAGAGACCCAGTACTTC. This gives the protein CASRFRTSGLQETQYF.

The V gene is TRBV9, the J gene TRBJ2-3; D perhaps matches TRBD2 (6 bases). The CDR3 spans 15 residues. The V end was cut by 3 bases, the J end by 6 bases, with 17 bases between. The V gene's germline CDR1 is SGDLS and CDR2 YYNGEE. The CDR3 reads CASSGTGVVPDTQYF. The CDR3 nucleotides read TGTGCCAGCAGCGGAACGGGAGTGGTACCTGATACGCAGTATTTT.

There are a few counts of this clonotype. The chain is built from TRBV2 and TRBJ1-4, with a possible D match to TRBD1 (6 bases). Between the trimmed V and J ends, which lost 6 bases and 10 bases, there was a span of 15 bases. In germline, CDR1 is SNHLY, CDR2 FYNNEI. CDR3 length: 13 residues. The CDR3 DNA reads as TGTGCCAGCAGCCCACCGGACAGTAGAAAACTGTTTTTT. It encodes CASSPPDSRKLFF.

The sample holds a few counts of this clonotype. V gene TRBV18 combines with J gene TRBJ2-7; 7 bases are a match to TRBD2. The CDR3 is 16 amino acids. V lost 0 bases, J lost 3 bases, and 8 bases stayed unmatched. Germline V lookup: CDR1 KGHSH, CDR2 LQKENI. In DNA, the CDR3 is TGTGCCAGCTCACCACCGACGGGACTAAGCGGCTACGAGCAGTACTTC. This translates into CASSPPTGLSGYEQYF.

This clonotype has a handful of counts. The rearrangement uses TRBV15 and TRBJ2-6; TRBD1 is a possible D gene (6 bases). The germline V and J ends were trimmed by 3 bases and 1 base, with 7 bases remaining between them. The CDR3 is made up of 15 amino acids. Germline V CDR1 and CDR2: LNHNV, YYDKDF (reference sequence). CDR3 sequence reads: CATSRTGSGANVLTF. CDR3 coding DNA: TGTGCCACCAGCAGGACAGGATCTGGGGCCAACGTCCTGACTTTC.

This chain connects TRBV7-2 to TRBJ1-4; D gene uncertain. CDR1 and CDR2 (germline): SGHTA, FQGNSA. V lost 5 bases to trimming and J lost 6 bases, with 13 bases between them. This CDR3 is 14 amino acids long. The CDR3 nucleotides are TGTGCCAGCAGCCTGGGCTCCACCGATGAAAAACTGTTTTTT. As protein: CASSLGSTDEKLFF.

Only one count was recorded for this clonotype. This chain uses TRBV6-5 with TRBJ2-3; TRBD2 matches 10 bases. The germline CDR1 and CDR2 sequences are MNHEY and SVGAGI. J lost 6 bases, V lost 4 bases, and 7 bases had no gene match. The CDR3 is 15 residues long. DNA of the CDR3: TGTGCCAGCAGTTCCCCAGCGGGAGGGCCGGATACGCAGTATTTT. It is translated as CASSSPAGGPDTQYF.

This clonotype was seen at least ten times. This chain links TRBV20-1 with TRBJ2-7; TRBD1 aligns across 10 bases. V lost 6 bases to trimming and J lost 6 bases; unmatched junction nucleotides: 8. The CDR3 is 13 amino acids. The V gene's germline CDR1 is DFQATT and CDR2 SNEGSKA (reference sequence). CDR3 in DNA: TGCAGTGCCAGAAAGACAGGGGGCGGCGAGCAGTACTTC. The encoded protein is CSARKTGGGEQYF.

This rearrangement joins TRBV19 to TRBJ2-1; 7 nucleotides agree with TRBD1. V trimming: 2 bases; J trimming: 7 bases; junction bases outside the gene matches: 5. The CDR3 runs 14 residues. The germline gives CDR1 LNHDA, CDR2 SQIVND (reference sequence). The CDR3 is CASSIRQGLNEQFF. As DNA, the CDR3 is TGTGCCAGTAGTATAAGACAGGGTTTGAATGAGCAGTTCTTC.

This clonotype was counted a few times. This chain uses TRBV12-3 or TRBV12-4 with TRBJ1-1; D gene ambiguous. Trimming pared 3 bases from V and 1 base from J, leaving 6 bases between. The CDR3 extends over 13 amino acids. The CDR3 DNA is TGTGCCAGCAGTTTCTTGACGAACACTGAAGCTTTCTTT. Translating gives CASSFLTNTEAFF.

V usage is TRBV3-1 and J usage is TRBJ2-1; 9 bases fit TRBD2. The CDR3 totals 15 residues. Losses at the gene ends were 4 bases for V and 5 bases for J; bases not matched to a gene: 6. Germline V gives CDR1 LGHDT, CDR2 YNNKEL (reference sequence). The CDR3 here is CASSLAGDLNNEQFF. CDR3 coding DNA: TGTGCCAGCAGCCTAGCGGGGGATTTAAACAATGAGCAGTTCTTC.

The sample holds many counts of this clonotype. The chain couples TRBV20-1 to TRBJ1-6; 10 bases align to TRBD1. Looked up from germline, CDR1 is DFQATT and CDR2 is SNEGSKA (reference sequence). After removal of 3 bases from V and 5 bases from J, the junction contained 4 bases not matched to a gene. The CDR3 loop spans 15 amino acids. CDR3 region: CSARTGGENNSPLHF. The CDR3 nucleotides read TGCAGTGCTAGGACAGGGGGCGAAAATAATTCACCCCTCCACTTT.

The chain's CDR3 is CSVEVFSGSGHEQYF. In DNA form, the CDR3 reads TGCAGCGTTGAAGTGTTTTCCGGGAGTGGGCACGAGCAGTACTTC. The rearrangement links TRBV29-1 to TRBJ2-7; D perhaps matches TRBD2 (6 bases). The V end was cut by 1 base, the J end by 5 bases, with 18 bases between. This CDR3 contains 15 residues. Germline CDR1 SQVTM, CDR2 ANQGSEA.

The rearrangement uses TRBV20-1 and TRBJ1-1, with D uncertain. The CDR3 covers 14 residues. V was clipped by 1 base and J by 1 base, with 10 bases between them. Germline V gene lookup returns CDR1 DFQATT and CDR2 SNEGSKA (reference sequence). CDR3 residues: CSARGPPRNTEAFF. For the CDR3, the DNA is TGCAGTGCTAGAGGACCCCCGCGGAACACTGAAGCTTTCTTT.

This chain joins TRBV18 and TRBJ2-1, with 7 bases matching TRBD2. V lost 3 bases, J lost 10 bases, and 15 bases stayed unmatched. Germline CDR1 reads KGHSH; CDR2 reads LQKENI. The CDR3 consists of 16 residues. Written as DNA, the CDR3 is TGTGCCAGCTCACCCGGTGCGGCGGGAGAACTTGGAGAGCAGTTCTTC. This encodes CASSPGAAGELGEQFF.

This clonotype has a count of ten or more. The chain joins TRBV7-2 to TRBJ2-7; D is uncertain. Germline loops: CDR1 SGHTA, CDR2 FQGNSA. V lost 4 bases and J 2 bases, leaving 6 bases between the germline ends. The CDR3 sequence is 12 residues long. The CDR3 protein is CASSSGPYEQYF. The DNA of the CDR3 is TGTGCCAGCAGCTCCGGGCCCTACGAGCAGTACTTC.

This clonotype came up once. J is TRBJ2-5 and V is TRBV20-1; the match to TRBD2 covers 11 bases. V shed 8 bases, J shed 4 bases, and the junction held 9 bases outside the gene matches. The CDR3 loop spans 14 amino acids. Germline V gene data show CDR1 as DFQATT and CDR2 as SNEGSKA (reference sequence). The CDR3: CSRNSGRAGETQYF. The DNA of the CDR3 is TGCAGTCGCAATAGCGGGAGGGCCGGAGAGACCCAGTACTTC.

In this sample, this clonotype turned up a few times. V is TRBV10-2 and J is TRBJ1-1; TRBD1 agrees at 7 bases. This CDR3 is built from 13 residues. Trimming at V came to 5 bases and at J to 6 bases, leaving 6 bases not matched to a gene. Germline CDR1 WSHSY, CDR2 SAAADI. CDR3 nucleotides: TGCGCCAGCAGTTCACAGGGGTACGCTGAAGCTTTCTTT. Translated, it gives CASSSQGYAEAFF.

The chain links TRBV19 to TRBJ2-7; either TRBD1 or TRBD2 may supply D (5 bases each). V was cut by 6 bases and J by 3 bases, with 12 bases left in between. Germline CDR1 is LNHDA and CDR2 is SQIVND (reference sequence). This CDR3 has 13 amino acids. CDR3 bases: TGTGCCAGTAGCCGGGACGGCTACTACGAGCAGTACTTC. Translating gives CASSRDGYYEQYF.